This T cell receptor (beta chain) appears in the sequencing data of a study of cytomegalovirus exposure and HLA in healthy donors. Vbeta (60) and Jbeta (13) primers were used in the PCR. The table came from immunoSEQ multiplex PCR; TCRdb's copy has only in-frame clones and leaves some out. Of around 260,000 clones listed, about 80% are singletons. This CDR3 contains 15 residues. V dropped 6 bases and J dropped 4; count of bases not matched to a gene: 7. Germline lookup yields CDR1 MNHEY and CDR2 SVGAGI. This clone was seen a single time. The chain has TRBV6-5 and TRBJ2-7; 12 nucleotides agree with TRBD2. The clonotype was recovered from a girl aged 2-10 years in good health and CMV-seronegative. Sequenced material: PBMCs. The DNA of the CDR3 is TGTGCCAGCAGCTTTACTAGCGGGGGGTTATACGAGCAGTACTTC. Translating gives CASSFTSGGLYEQYF.